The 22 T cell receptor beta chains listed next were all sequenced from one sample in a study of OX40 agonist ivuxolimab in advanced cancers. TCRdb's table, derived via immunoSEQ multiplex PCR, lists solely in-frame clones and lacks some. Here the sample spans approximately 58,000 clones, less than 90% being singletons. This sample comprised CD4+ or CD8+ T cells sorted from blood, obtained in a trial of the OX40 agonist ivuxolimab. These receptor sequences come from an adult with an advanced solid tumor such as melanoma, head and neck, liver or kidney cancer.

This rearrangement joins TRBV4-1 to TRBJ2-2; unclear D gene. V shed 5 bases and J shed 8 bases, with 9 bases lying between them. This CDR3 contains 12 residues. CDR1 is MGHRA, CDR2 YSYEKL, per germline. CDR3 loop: CASSKVGGELFF. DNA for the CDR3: TGCGCCAGCAGCAAAGTAGGGGGGGAGCTGTTTTTT.

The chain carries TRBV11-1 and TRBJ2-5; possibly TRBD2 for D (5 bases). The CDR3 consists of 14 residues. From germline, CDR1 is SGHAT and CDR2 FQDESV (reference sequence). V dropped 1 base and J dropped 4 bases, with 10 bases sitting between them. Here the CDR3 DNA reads TGTGCCAGCAGCTTAGTGGGCGGAGGAGAGACCCAGTACTTC. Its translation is CASSLVGGGETQYF.

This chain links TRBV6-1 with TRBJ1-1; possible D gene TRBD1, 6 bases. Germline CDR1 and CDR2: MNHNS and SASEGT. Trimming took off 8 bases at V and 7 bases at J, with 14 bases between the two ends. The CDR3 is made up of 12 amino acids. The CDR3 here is CASGGGRYEAFF. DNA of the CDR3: TGTGCCAGCGGTGGGGGGCGCTATGAAGCTTTCTTT.

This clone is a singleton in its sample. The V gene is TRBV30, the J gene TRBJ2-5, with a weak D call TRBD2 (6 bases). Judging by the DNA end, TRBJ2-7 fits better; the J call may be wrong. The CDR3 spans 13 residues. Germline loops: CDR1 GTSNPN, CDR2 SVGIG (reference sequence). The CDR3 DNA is TGTGCCTGGAGCGCGCCCCGGGGAGGCGAGCAGTACTTC. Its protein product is CAWSAPRGGEQYF.

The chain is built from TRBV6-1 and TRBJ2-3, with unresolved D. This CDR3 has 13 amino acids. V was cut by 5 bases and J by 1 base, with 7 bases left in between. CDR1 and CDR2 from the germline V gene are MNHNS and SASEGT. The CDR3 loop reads CASSKTRTDTQYF. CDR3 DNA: TGTGCCAGCAGTAAGACCCGCACAGATACGCAGTATTTT.

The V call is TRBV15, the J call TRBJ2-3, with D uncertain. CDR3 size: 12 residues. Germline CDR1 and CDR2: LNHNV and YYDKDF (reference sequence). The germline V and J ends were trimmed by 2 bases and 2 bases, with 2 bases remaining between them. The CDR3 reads CATSRYTDTQYF. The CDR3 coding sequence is TGTGCCACCAGCAGATACACAGATACGCAGTATTTT.

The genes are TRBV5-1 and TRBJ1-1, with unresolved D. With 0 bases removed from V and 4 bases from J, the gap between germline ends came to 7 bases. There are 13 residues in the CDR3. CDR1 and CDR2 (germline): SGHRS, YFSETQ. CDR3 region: CASSLARATEAFF. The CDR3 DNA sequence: TGCGCCAGCAGCTTGGCCCGAGCCACTGAAGCTTTCTTT. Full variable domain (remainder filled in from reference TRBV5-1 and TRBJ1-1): KAGVTQTPRYLIKTRGQQVTLSCSPISGHRSVSWYQQTPGQGLQFLFEYFSETQRNKGNFPGRFSGRQFSNSRSEMNVSTLELGDSALYLCASSLARATEAFFGQGTRLTVV.

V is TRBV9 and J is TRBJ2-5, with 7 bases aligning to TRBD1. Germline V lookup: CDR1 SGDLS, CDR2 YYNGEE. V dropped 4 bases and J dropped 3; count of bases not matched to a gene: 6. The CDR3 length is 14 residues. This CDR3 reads CASSPTGTEETQYF. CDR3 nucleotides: TGTGCCAGCAGCCCGACCGGGACAGAAGAGACCCAGTACTTC.

The CDR3 sequence: CASSLSAGPNTGELFF. CDR3 sequence (DNA): TGTGCCAGCAGTTTATCCGCGGGGCCCAACACCGGGGAGCTGTTTTTT. The chain has TRBV27 and TRBJ2-2, with D perhaps matching TRBD2 (6 bases). V dropped 0 bases and J dropped 2 bases, with 10 bases sitting between them. This CDR3 has 16 amino acids. Germline V lookup: CDR1 MNHEY, CDR2 SMNVEV (reference sequence).

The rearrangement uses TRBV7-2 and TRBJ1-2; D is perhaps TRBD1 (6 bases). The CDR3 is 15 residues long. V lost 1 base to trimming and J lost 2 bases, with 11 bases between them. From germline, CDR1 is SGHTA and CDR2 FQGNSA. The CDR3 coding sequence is TGTGCCAGCAGCTTAGGTGGACAGCGAAACTATGGCTACACCTTC. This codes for CASSLGGQRNYGYTF.

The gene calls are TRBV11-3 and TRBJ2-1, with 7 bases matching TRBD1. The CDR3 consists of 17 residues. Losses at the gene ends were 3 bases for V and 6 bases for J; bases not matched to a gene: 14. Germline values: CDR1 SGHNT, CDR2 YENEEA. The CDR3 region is CASSFSRGTEESNEQFF. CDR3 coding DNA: TGTGCCAGCAGCTTTTCTAGAGGGACAGAGGAAAGCAATGAGCAGTTCTTC.

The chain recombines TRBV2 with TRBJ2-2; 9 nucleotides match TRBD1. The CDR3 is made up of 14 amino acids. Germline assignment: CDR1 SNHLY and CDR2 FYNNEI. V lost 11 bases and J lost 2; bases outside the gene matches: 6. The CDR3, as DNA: TGTGCCGGCAAACAGGGGGCAAACACCGGGGAGCTGTTTTTT. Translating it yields CAGKQGANTGELFF.

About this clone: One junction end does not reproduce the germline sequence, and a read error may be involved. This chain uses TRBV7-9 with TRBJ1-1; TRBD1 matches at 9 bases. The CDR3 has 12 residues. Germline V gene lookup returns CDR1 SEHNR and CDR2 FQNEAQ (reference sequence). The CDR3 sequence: CASSLGQGITHF. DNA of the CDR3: TGTGCCAGCAGCCTCGGACAGGGGATTACTCACTTT. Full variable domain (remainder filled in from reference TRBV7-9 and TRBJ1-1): DTGVSQNPRHKITKRGQNVTFRCDPISEHNRLYWYRQTLGQGPEFLTYFQNEAQLEKSRLLSDRFSAERPKGSFSTLEIQRTEQGDSAMYLCASSLGQGITHFGQGTRLTVV.

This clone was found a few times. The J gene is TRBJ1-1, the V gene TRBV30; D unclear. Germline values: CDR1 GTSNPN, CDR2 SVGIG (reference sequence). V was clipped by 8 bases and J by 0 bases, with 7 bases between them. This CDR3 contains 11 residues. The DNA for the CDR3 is TGTGCCCGTATAATGAACACTGAAGCTTTCTTT. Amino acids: CARIMNTEAFF.

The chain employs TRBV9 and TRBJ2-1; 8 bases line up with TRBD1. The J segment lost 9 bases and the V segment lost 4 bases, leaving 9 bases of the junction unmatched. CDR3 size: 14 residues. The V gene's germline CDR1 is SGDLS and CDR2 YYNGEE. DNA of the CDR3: TGTGCCAGCAGCTGGGGGACAGGCGACACTGAGCAGTTCTTC. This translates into CASSWGTGDTEQFF.

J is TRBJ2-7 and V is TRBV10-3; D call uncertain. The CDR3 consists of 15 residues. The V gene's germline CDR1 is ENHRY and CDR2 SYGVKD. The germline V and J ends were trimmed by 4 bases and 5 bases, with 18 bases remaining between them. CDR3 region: CAISGGPSTTDEQYF. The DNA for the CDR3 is TGTGCCATCAGTGGTGGACCCTCAACAACCGACGAGCAGTACTTC.

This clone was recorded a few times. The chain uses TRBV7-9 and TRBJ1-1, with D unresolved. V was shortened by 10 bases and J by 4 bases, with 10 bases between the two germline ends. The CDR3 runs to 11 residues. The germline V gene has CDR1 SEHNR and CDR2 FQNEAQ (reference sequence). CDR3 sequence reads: CATARITEAFF. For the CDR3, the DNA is TGTGCCACGGCGAGGATCACTGAAGCTTTCTTT.

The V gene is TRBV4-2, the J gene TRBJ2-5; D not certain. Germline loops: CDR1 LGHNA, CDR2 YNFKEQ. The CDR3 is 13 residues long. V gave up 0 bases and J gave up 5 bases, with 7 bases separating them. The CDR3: CASSQDRMETQYF. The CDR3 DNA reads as TGTGCCAGCAGCCAAGATAGGATGGAGACCCAGTACTTC.

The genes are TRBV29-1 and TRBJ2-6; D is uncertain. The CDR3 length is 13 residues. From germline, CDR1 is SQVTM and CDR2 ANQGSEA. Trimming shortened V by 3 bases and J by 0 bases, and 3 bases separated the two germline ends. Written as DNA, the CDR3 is TGCAGCGTTGAGGTCTCTGGGGCCAACGTCCTGACTTTC. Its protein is CSVEVSGANVLTF.

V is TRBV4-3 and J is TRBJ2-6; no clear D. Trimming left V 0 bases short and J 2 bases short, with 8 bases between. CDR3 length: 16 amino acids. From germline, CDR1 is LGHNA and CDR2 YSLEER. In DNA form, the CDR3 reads TGCGCCAGCAGCCAAGATCGAGTAGCTGGGGCCAACGTCCTGACTTTC. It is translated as CASSQDRVAGANVLTF.

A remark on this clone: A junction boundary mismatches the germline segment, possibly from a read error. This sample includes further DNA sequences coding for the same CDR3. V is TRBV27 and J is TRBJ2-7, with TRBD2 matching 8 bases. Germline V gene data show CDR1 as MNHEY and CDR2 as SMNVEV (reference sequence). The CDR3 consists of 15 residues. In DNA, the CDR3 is TGTGCCAGCAGAAGAACTAGCGGACTATCCTACGAGCAGTATTTC. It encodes CASRRTSGLSYEQYF.

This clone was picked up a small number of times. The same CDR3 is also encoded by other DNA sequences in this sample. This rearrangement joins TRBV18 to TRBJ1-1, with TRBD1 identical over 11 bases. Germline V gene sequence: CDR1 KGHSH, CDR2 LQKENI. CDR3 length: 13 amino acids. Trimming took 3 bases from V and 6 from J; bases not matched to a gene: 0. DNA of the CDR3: TGTGCCAGCTCACCGGGACAGGGGGCTGAAGCTTTCTTT. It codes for CASSPGQGAEAFF.